The sequence of this T cell receptor (beta chain) was determined in a study of STAT3 mutations in large granular lymphocyte leukemia (dated by TCRdb to between 2019 and 2020). In the study overall: Roughly half of the T-LGLL patients who were sequenced longitudinally carried canonical activating STAT3 mutations. One or more immunosuppressive therapy regimens were given to more than half of T-LGLL patients, and hematologic response was seen in around two fifths of the treated patients. Patients with T-cell large granular lymphocyte leukemia underwent serial deep sequencing of TCRbeta CDR3 and STAT3 to reconstruct clonal hierarchy and dynamics. From an initial cohort of 207 LGL patients, under 20 representative T-LGLL cases were picked for longitudinal TCRbeta and STAT3 sequencing. As controls within the study, two patients with natural killer LGL leukemia were also sequenced longitudinally. Patients were sequenced at 3 to 5 time points on average, with the number of samplings per patient ranging from 2 to 8.

TCRbeta libraries were sequenced on an Illumina MiSeq, averaging about 41,000 productive templates per sample. Using multiplex PCR amplification, the immunoSEQ assay generated the TCRbeta CDR3 libraries. Concerning the study's data processing: Following a previously defined approach, repertoire diversity was calculated, and values close to 0 point to extremely monoclonal samples. In TCRdb, the immuneACCESS table is reduced to in-frame sequences with V and J assigned. These tables do not hold every clone; where another copy was compared, an unresolved V gene accounts for under half, and the others remain unexplained. The V and J calls and clone size come from that table; D and trimming were worked out from the DNA. The sample data list about 4,300 clones, and approximately 49% of these were observed just once. About 84% of the sample lies in the top ten. DNA was extracted from blood mononuclear cells, with the same DNA used for both TCR and STAT3 sequencing.

The germline V gene supplies CDR1 SNHLY and CDR2 FYNNEI. The germline V end is reduced by 4 bases and the J end by 0 bases; junction bases left unmatched: 2. Counted from cysteine to phenylalanine, this CDR3 has 14 amino acids. Only the CDR3 portion is preserved as DNA: 42 bases, with reading frame beginning at the first base. The study at large found these results: Every T-LGLL patient showed at least one immunodominant TCRbeta clonotype, and about half showed multiple immunodominant subclonotypes. Because codominant clonotypes persisted in some patients, a small but highly pathogenic clone may have been missed. Dominant TCR clone burden was found to exceed STAT3 mutant burden in several patients, suggesting that STAT3 mutation arose secondarily within a pre-expanded clone. The linking of therapy response to changes in TCR clonal burden was complicated by variable intervals between samplings and differing treatment regimens. Because no samples were available when a clone first appeared, clonal expansion had to be inferred from samplings taken at other points. TCR clonotype switching after therapy was seen in about 35% of the 18 patients, with all newly emerging clones being STAT3 wild type.

This clone occurred a few times. Its antigen has not been determined. Base quality data are lacking; no much larger clone is found one base away. The clonotype was recovered from a man between 60 and 70 years old with T-cell large granular lymphocyte leukemia. Some clones in this sample may be carry-over from other donors' samples. The age is the age at diagnosis. The chain employs TRBV2 and TRBJ2-5, with 7 bases matching TRBD2. What was sequenced was peripheral blood mononuclear cells. The nucleotides are TGTGCCAGCAGTGTGGGACTAAACCAAGAGACCCAGTACTTC. Its product reads: CASSVGLNQETQYF.